The present T cell receptor (beta chain) was sequenced within a study of PD-1 blockade in classical Hodgkin lymphoma. General study points: Possible causes of repertoire differences, disease activity or prior therapy, remain undefined. It was CD4+ TCR diversity, not CD8+, that rose significantly by C4D1.

This clone was recorded once. What it recognizes is unknown. V lost 0 bases and J lost 3, with 12 bases in between. This CDR3 region has 16 residues. Per the germline V gene, CDR1 is SNHLY and CDR2 is FYNNEI. Every patient was affected by relapse after autologous stem cell transplantation, while exposure to brentuximab vedotin was not uniform. Reported best responses ranged across complete response, partial response or progressive disease. Profiled with immunoSEQ multiplex PCR; TCRdb holds only in-frame clones, not every one. The repertoire holds 40,000 to 45,000 clones, 76% seen once, with under 25% in the top ten.

The sequences come from peripheral blood mononuclear cells (PBMCs), collected at baseline. This receptor was identified in a human donor with classical Hodgkin lymphoma. V gene TRBV2 combines with J gene TRBJ1-3; D not resolved. The CDR3 loop reads CASSEASGRLGNTIYF. DNA of the CDR3: TGTGCCAGCAGTGAAGCGTCGGGAAGACTTGGAAACACCATATATTTT.